This TCR beta chain is from a study of OX40 agonist ivuxolimab in advanced cancers. Details on this clone: Its antigen remains unidentified.

Study-level points and caveats: The expanded peripheral T cells' antigen specificity was not determined.

Assay: immunoSEQ multiplex PCR; the TCRdb copy retains only in-frame clones and omits some. This sample has approximately 90,000 clones; around 88% occur once, and the top ten carry approximately 1.5%. V lost 6 bases, J lost 7 bases, and 25 bases lay in between. Germline loops: CDR1 LNHDA, CDR2 SQIVND (reference sequence). The CDR3 sequence is 18 residues long. The sample in question was CD4+ or CD8+ T cells sorted from blood, obtained in a trial of the OX40 agonist ivuxolimab. The chain links TRBV19 to TRBJ1-6, with D possibly TRBD1 on 5 matching bases. This clonotype was sampled from an adult with an advanced solid tumor such as melanoma, head and neck, liver or kidney cancer. Here the CDR3 reads CASSPLEPPGPTNSPLHF. The CDR3 DNA is TGTGCCAGTAGCCCCTTAGAGCCCCCGGGACCGACGAATTCACCCCTCCACTTT.